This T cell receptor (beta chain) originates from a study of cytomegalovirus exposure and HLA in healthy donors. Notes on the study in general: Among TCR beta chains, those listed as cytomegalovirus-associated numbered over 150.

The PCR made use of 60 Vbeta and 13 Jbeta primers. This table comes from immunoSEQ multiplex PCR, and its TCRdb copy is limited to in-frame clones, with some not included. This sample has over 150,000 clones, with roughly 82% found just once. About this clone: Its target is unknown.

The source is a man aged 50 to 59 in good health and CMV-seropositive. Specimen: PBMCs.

CDR3 sequence reads: CASSLNLGGGIQYF. DNA of the CDR3: TGTGCCAGCAGCTTAAATCTGGGAGGGGGCATTCAGTACTTC. The chain couples TRBV11-1 to TRBJ2-4; D is possibly TRBD2 (7 bases). This CDR3 is 14 amino acids long. The germline V gene has CDR1 SGHAT and CDR2 FQDESV (reference sequence). V was shortened by 2 bases and J by 9 bases, with 14 bases between the two germline ends.